What follows are 4 T cell receptor beta chains derived from one specimen sequenced in a study of T cell responses to AZD1222 COVID-19 vaccine. Measured with immunoSEQ multiplex PCR; TCRdb has only the in-frame clones, and not every one. The sample includes about 170,000 clones, around nine tenths seen only once; the top ten take 1.5% to 2%. Sequenced material: peripheral blood, taken on day 0 of AZD1222 vaccination. The receptors were gathered from an adult in good health.

This clone was picked up one time. The chain uses TRBV7-2 and TRBJ2-7, with TRBD2 identical over 9 bases. V lost 5 bases and J lost 2; bases outside the gene matches: 10. The V gene's germline CDR1 is SGHTA and CDR2 FQGNSA. This CDR3 has 16 amino acids. CDR3 nucleotides: TGTGCCAGCAGCCGGGGGAGCGGGAGGAACACCTACGAGCAGTACTTC. Its translation: CASSRGSGRNTYEQYF.

The chain recombines TRBV6-5 with TRBJ1-5; D remains ambiguous. The CDR3 contains 14 residues. In germline, CDR1 is MNHEY, CDR2 SVGAGI. Trimming stripped 4 bases from V and 3 bases from J, with 10 bases between. CDR3 in DNA: TGTGCCAGCAGTTGGCGGGGTCCCAATCAGCCCCAGCATTTT. Encoded protein: CASSWRGPNQPQHF.

This rearrangement joins TRBV24-1 to TRBJ2-2; D is possibly TRBD1 or TRBD2 (6 bases each). Germline V gives CDR1 KGHDR, CDR2 SFDVKD. V was pared by 6 bases and J by 5 bases, with 9 bases between. CDR3 length equals 13 residues. The CDR3 sequence is CATSRRGTGELFF. The CDR3 DNA is TGTGCCACCAGTAGGAGGGGGACCGGGGAGCTGTTTTTT.

The genes are TRBV2 and TRBJ2-5, with a tentative D call TRBD2 (5 bases). V was pared by 3 bases and J by 2 bases, with 16 bases between. The germline CDR1 and CDR2 sequences are SNHLY and FYNNEI. The CDR3 is 16 residues long. The CDR3 region is CASSDSRARGQETQYF. CDR3 in DNA: TGTGCCAGCAGTGATTCCCGGGCCCGGGGTCAAGAGACCCAGTACTTC.